Reported below is one T cell receptor (beta chain). This entry belongs to a study of shared clonotypes between healthy human individuals. The protocol was immunoSEQ multiplex PCR, while the TCRdb copy is restricted to in-frame clones and leaves out a portion. The sample contains roughly 2.5 million clones, about 92% of which appear only once. The specimen was naive CD4+ T cells sorted from blood. Subset reported: CD45RA+ positively selected. The source of this sequence is a man in his late teens or twenties in good health.

The CDR3 DNA follows: TGTGCCTGGAGTCCACCCCTGGGACAGGGTGCCTACGAGCAGTACTTC. Protein product: CAWSPPLGQGAYEQYF. V and J are TRBV30 and TRBJ2-7, with 9 bases lining up with TRBD1. Germline CDR1 is GTSNPN and CDR2 is SVGIG (reference sequence). CDR3 size: 16 residues. V lost 2 bases, J lost 2 bases, and 10 bases stayed unmatched.